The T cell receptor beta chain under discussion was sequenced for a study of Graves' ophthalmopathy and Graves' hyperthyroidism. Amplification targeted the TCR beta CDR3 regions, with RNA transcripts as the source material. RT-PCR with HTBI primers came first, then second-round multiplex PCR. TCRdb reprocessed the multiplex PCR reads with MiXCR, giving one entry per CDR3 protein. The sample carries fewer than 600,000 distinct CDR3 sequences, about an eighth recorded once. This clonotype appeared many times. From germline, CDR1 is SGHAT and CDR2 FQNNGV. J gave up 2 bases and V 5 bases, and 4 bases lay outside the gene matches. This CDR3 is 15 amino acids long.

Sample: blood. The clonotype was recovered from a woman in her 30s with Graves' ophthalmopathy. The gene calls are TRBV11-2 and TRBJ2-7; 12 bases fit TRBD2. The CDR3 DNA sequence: TGTGCCAGCAGCACGGGACTAGCGGGTACCTACGAGCAGTACTTC. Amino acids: CASSTGLAGTYEQYF. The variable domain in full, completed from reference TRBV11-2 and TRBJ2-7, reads EAGVAQSPRYKIIEKRQSVAFWCNPISGHATLYWYQQILGQGPKLLIQFQNNGVVDDSQLPKDRFSAERLKGVDSTLKIQPAKLEDSAVYLCASSTGLAGTYEQYFGPGTRLTVT.